The T cell receptor beta chain under discussion was sequenced for a study of beta chain features in type 1 diabetes. The study's findings and limits: The study found that naive, central memory and Treg TCRB repertoires appeared more similar in patients than in healthy donors.

This clone was observed a handful of times. The antigen is undetermined. Isolated RNA was reverse transcribed in full, so expressed TCRB transcripts were sequenced. Deep immunoSEQ sequencing covered naive, central memory and regulatory T cell samples. The method was immunoSEQ multiplex PCR; TCRdb's version includes in-frame clones alone and lacks a portion of them. The sample consists of about 900,000 clones, roughly 15% of them appearing once. Trimming shortened V by 7 bases and J by 1 base, and 13 bases separated the two germline ends. This CDR3 is built from 13 residues. Germline V CDR1 and CDR2: SQVTM, ANQGSEA.

The chain combines TRBV29-1 with TRBJ1-1; possible D gene TRBD1, 6 bases. The source of this sequence is a woman aged 18-29 years in good health. Material for sequencing was naive CD4+ T cells from blood. The CDR3 loop is CSGKQGWNTEAFF. The CDR3 DNA reads as TGCAGCGGTAAACAGGGATGGAACACTGAAGCTTTCTTT.